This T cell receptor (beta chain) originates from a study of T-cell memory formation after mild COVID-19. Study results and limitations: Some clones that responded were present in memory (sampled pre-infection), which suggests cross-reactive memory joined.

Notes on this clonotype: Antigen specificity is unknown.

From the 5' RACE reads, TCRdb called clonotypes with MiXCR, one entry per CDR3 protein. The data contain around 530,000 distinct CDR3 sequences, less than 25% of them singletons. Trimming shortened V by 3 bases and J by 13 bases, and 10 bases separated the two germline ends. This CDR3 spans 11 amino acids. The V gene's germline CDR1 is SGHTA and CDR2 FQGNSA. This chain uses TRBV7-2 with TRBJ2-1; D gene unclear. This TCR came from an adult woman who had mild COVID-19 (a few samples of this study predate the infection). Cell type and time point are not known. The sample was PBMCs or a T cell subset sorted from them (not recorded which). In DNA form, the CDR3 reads TGTGCCAGCAGCTTGATGGCGGATCAGTTCTTC. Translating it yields CASSLMADQFF.